These T cell receptor beta chains were read from a single sample in a study of blood T cell repertoires in COVID-19. Profiling relied on immunoSEQ multiplex PCR, and the TCRdb table lists in-frame clones only, not all of them. The profile covers 250,000 to 300,000 clones, with roughly 88% appearing a single time and roughly 11% taken by the ten largest. Specimen: peripheral blood. These receptors originate from an older woman with acute or convalescent COVID-19. CDR3s include the opening cysteine and the closing phenylalanine or tryptophan. A D gene is named only where the DNA matches it firmly. Part of the rows lack a size; the others show once, few, many or a class for expanded clones.

clone_size | j_call | v_call | d_call | cdr3_nt | cdr3_aa
. | TRBJ1-2 | TRBV5-6 | TRBD1 | TGTGCCAGCAGCCGTGGACAGGACGTTTATGGCTACACCTTC | CASSRGQDVYGYTF
. | TRBJ1-2 | TRBV4-1 | TRBD1 | TGCGCCAGCAGCCCAGGGACAGGGGTCGGCTACACCTTC | CASSPGTGVGYTF
. | TRBJ2-1 | TRBV7-3 | . | TGTGCCAGCAGCACTTCCAGGTACAATGAGCAGTTCTTC | CASSTSRYNEQFF
. | TRBJ1-2 | TRBV6-5 | . | TGTGCCAGCAGTTATCAGGCGAACTATGGCTACACCTTC | CASSYQANYGYTF
. | TRBJ1-1 | TRBV29-1 | . | TGCAGCGTGGGGGCAGGGATCTTGGATACTGAAGCTTTCTTT | CSVGAGILDTEAFF
few | TRBJ1-5 | TRBV24-1 | TRBD1 | TGTGCCACCAGTGATGGGGGACAGCCTAATCAGCCCCAGCATTTT | CATSDGGQPNQPQHF
. | TRBJ1-2 | TRBV5-5 | . | TGTGCCAGCAGCTCCCTGGGGGCCCGGGAAGATGGCTACACCTTC | CASSSLGAREDGYTF
. | TRBJ2-2 | TRBV6-5 | TRBD2 | TGTGCCAGCAGGCGTTTAGCGGGGGAGAACGGGGAGCTGTTTTTT | CASRRLAGENGELFF
. | TRBJ2-3 | TRBV27 | TRBD2 | TGTGCCAGCAGTTCACTAGCGGGGACTTTCACAGATACGCAGTATTTT | CASSSLAGTFTDTQYF
. | TRBJ1-6 | TRBV6-6 | . | TGTGCCAGCAGGGCCGAAGCGAGTTCCTATAATTCACCCCTCCACTTT | CASRAEASSYNSPLHF
. | TRBJ2-3 | TRBV19 | TRBD1 | TGTGCCAGTAGTATCGGGGACAGGCCACGGGGTACGCAGTATTTT | CASSIGDRPRGTQYF
. | TRBJ1-3 | TRBV6-5 | . | TGTGCCAGCAGTCAGGGAAACACCATATATTTT | CASSQGNTIYF
. | TRBJ1-1 | TRBV7-2 | . | TGTGCCAGCAGCTTACTGGGGGGGCAGAACACTGAAGCTTTCTTT | CASSLLGGQNTEAFF
. | TRBJ2-3 | TRBV7-9 | . | TGTGCCAGCAGTACAGGGCTCGGGGCAGATACGCAGTATTTT | CASSTGLGADTQYF
once | TRBJ1-2 | TRBV7-8 | . | TGTGCCAGCAGCTTGGGGGCCGACGTCGGCTACACCTTC | CASSLGADVGYTF
. | TRBJ2-7 | TRBV30 | . | TGTGCCTTAGATGGGAGCAGGTCGATCCACGAGCAGTACTTC | CALDGSRSIHEQYF
. | TRBJ2-4 | TRBV3-1/TRBV3-2 | TRBD2 | TGTGCCAGCAGCCCGGGGGGACTAGAGAGGTCCCGCATTCAGTACTTC | CASSPGGLERSRIQYF
. | TRBJ2-3 | TRBV7-8 | . | TGTGCCAGCAGCTTCACAGGGGATACGCAGTATTTT | CASSFTGDTQYF
. | TRBJ1-1 | TRBV6-5 | . | TGTGCCAGCAGGGGAAGCGGAGGGAACACTGAAGCTTTCTTT | CASRGSGGNTEAFF
. | TRBJ1-2 | TRBV7-2 | . | TGTGCCAGCAGCTTATACCGGGGGGGCTACACCTTC | CASSLYRGGYTF
once | TRBJ1-1 | TRBV5-1 | . | TGCGCCAGCAGCTCCCGTTTTATGAACACTGAAGCTTTCTTT | CASSSRFMNTEAFF
. | TRBJ1-6 | TRBV11-2 | TRBD1 | TGTGCCAGCAGCCCCGGGACAGGGGGAAGCTCACCCCTCCACTTT | CASSPGTGGSSPLHF
once | TRBJ2-1 | TRBV7-9 | . | TGTGCCAGCAGCCCACAGCACCCCTACACTTACAATGAGCAGTTCTTC | CASSPQHPYTYNEQFF
once | TRBJ1-2 | TRBV10-3 | TRBD1 | TGTGCCATCAGTGGTGGGACAGGGAAACTTAACGGCTACACCTTC | CAISGGTGKLNGYTF
. | TRBJ2-5 | TRBV7-9 | . | TGTGCCAGCAGCTTAGGCATGGGGAGCAGGGAGACCCAGTACTTC | CASSLGMGSRETQYF
. | TRBJ1-1 | TRBV23-1 | . | TGCGCCAGCAGTCAGCCCCTGAGGGCGGGAAGCACTGAAGCTTTCTTT | CASSQPLRAGSTEAFF
few | TRBJ1-4 | TRBV4-1 | TRBD1 | TGCGCCAGCAGCCCTCCCGGGACAGCGGAAAAACTGTTTTTT | CASSPPGTAEKLFF
. | TRBJ1-1 | TRBV12-3/TRBV12-4 | TRBD1 | TGTGCCAGCAGTCGCGGACAGGAGGAAGCTTTCTTT | CASSRGQEEAFF
. | TRBJ1-2 | TRBV18 | TRBD1 | TGTGCCAGCTCACCGGGACAGGGCGGCGGCTACACCTTC | CASSPGQGGGYTF
. | TRBJ1-2 | TRBV7-9 | TRBD1 | TGTGCCAGCAGCCCCGGGACAGTCTACGGCTACACCTTC | CASSPGTVYGYTF
. | TRBJ2-1 | TRBV7-9 | . | TGTGCCAGCAGCTTAGACCCTATGGATGAGCAGTTCTTC | CASSLDPMDEQFF
few | TRBJ1-5 | TRBV19 | TRBD1 | TGTGCCAGTAGTCGTGACAGGGGAGCAGATCAGCCCCAGCATTTT | CASSRDRGADQPQHF
. | TRBJ1-1 | TRBV29-1 | TRBD1 | TGCAGCGTTGAGAAGCTAGGACAGGGAGGCGATGAAGCTTTCTTT | CSVEKLGQGGDEAFF
. | TRBJ1-1 | TRBV19 | . | TGTGCCAGTAGTATCTCCAACACTGAAGCTTTCTTT | CASSISNTEAFF
once | TRBJ1-1 | TRBV19 | . | TGTGCCAGTAGTAGAGCCTCGACAGGATGGACTGAAGCTTTCTTT | CASSRASTGWTEAFF
few | TRBJ1-2 | TRBV6-1 | . | TGTGCCAGCAGTGAGGGAGGCGTTGCCTATGGCTACACCTTC | CASSEGGVAYGYTF
. | TRBJ2-1 | TRBV4-1 | . | TGCGCCAGCAGCCAAGAGCGGGAGCAGTTCTTC | CASSQEREQFF